This T cell receptor beta chain was sequenced in a study of blood T cell repertoires in COVID-19. The method was immunoSEQ multiplex PCR; TCRdb's version includes in-frame clones alone and lacks a portion of them. The sample has over 350,000 clones, around 90% seen once. The germline gives CDR1 MNHNS, CDR2 SASEGT. Unmatched junction bases numbered 5, after V lost 2 bases and J lost 8 bases. The CDR3 contains 13 residues. J is TRBJ1-2 and V is TRBV6-1; 7 nucleotides agree with TRBD1. Material: PBMCs or T cells enriched from blood (not recorded which). The sequence derives from a woman aged 18-29 years with acute COVID-19. As DNA, the CDR3 is TGTGCCAGCAGTGAAAAGGGGGCAGAAGGCTACACCTTC. As protein: CASSEKGAEGYTF.